The 5 T cell receptor beta chains listed next were all sequenced from one sample in a study of T cell changes during pregnancy in multiple sclerosis. Repertoires were generated with immunoSEQ multiplex PCR, while TCRdb's copy carries only in-frame clones and drops some. The sample yields tens of thousands of clones, 85% to 90% seen once. Sequencing used CD8+ T cells from peripheral blood mononuclear cells, obtained in the second trimester of pregnancy. These receptors originate from a female donor with multiple sclerosis, enrolled in a pregnancy study.

The chain has TRBV27 and TRBJ2-2; maybe TRBD1 (5 bases). Germline CDR1 is MNHEY and CDR2 is SMNVEV (reference sequence). V was cut by 3 bases and J by 6 bases, with 14 bases left in between. This CDR3 is 15 amino acids long. The chain's CDR3 is CASSLSPGLAGELFF. Here the CDR3 DNA reads TGTGCCAGCAGTTTGTCACCAGGGTTGGCCGGGGAGCTGTTTTTT.

The rearrangement uses TRBV5-1 and TRBJ2-7, with 9 bases that match TRBD1. The CDR3 length is 15 residues. Germline CDR1 is SGHRS and CDR2 is YFSETQ. With V trimmed by 1 base and J by 7 bases, 9 bases remained unmatched. Here the CDR3 reads CASSLMGQGLEEQYF. As DNA, the CDR3 is TGCGCCAGCAGCTTGATGGGACAGGGTCTGGAGGAGCAGTACTTC.

This clone was seen just once. The rearrangement links TRBV21-1 to TRBJ1-1; the table assigns TRBD1, which was not confirmed against the DNA. TRBV21-1 is annotated as a pseudogene. This CDR3 region has 13 residues. CDR3 sequence: CASKGQGKPEAFF. The CDR3, as DNA: TGTGCCAGTAAGGGACAGGGGAAACCTGAAGCTTTCTTT.

The genes are TRBV2 and TRBJ1-6, with D possibly TRBD1 on 6 matching bases. This CDR3 has 16 amino acids. Trimming took 8 bases from V and 2 from J, leaving 16 bases between them. Germline V CDR1 and CDR2: SNHLY, FYNNEI. CDR3 region: CASRNLGAAYNSPLHF. CDR3 sequence (DNA): TGTGCCAGCCGTAACTTGGGGGCGGCCTATAATTCACCCCTCCACTTT.

The gene calls are TRBV2 and TRBJ2-2; 13 bases match TRBD2. V gave up 7 bases and J gave up 6 bases; unmatched junction bases: 17. In germline, CDR1 is SNHLY, CDR2 FYNNEI. The CDR3 contains 19 residues. CDR3 bases: TGTGCCAGCACCACCCACGAGACTAGCGGGGGGCTGTCCGCCGGGGAGCTGTTTTTT. Translating it yields CASTTHETSGGLSAGELFF.